A selection of T cell receptor beta chains follows, all from one sample in a study of shared clonotypes between healthy human individuals. Libraries were prepared by immunoSEQ multiplex PCR; TCRdb keeps only in-frame clonotypes and omits some of them. Here the sample spans a few hundred thousand clones, around 72% being singletons. Specimen: memory CD4+ T cells sorted from blood. The origin of the receptors is a man younger than 40 in good health. CDR3s include the opening cysteine and the closing phenylalanine or tryptophan. A D gene is named only where the DNA matches it firmly. Only some rows state a clone size, as once, few, many or a class for expanded clones.

CDR3: CASSQGTGSSLGTQYF
DNA: TGCGCCAGCAGCCAAGGGACAGGGTCGAGCCTGGGGACCCAGTACTTC
D: TRBD1
J: TRBJ2-5
size: NA
V: TRBV4-1
length: 16

CDR3: CATDLAGGPSDTQYF
DNA: TGTGCCACCGACTTAGCGGGAGGGCCGTCAGATACGCAGTATTTT
D: TRBD2
J: TRBJ2-3
size: NA
V: TRBV28
length: 15

CDR3: CASSRSGTQETQYF
DNA: TGCGCCAGCAGCCGATCTGGGACACAAGAGACCCAGTACTTC
D: NA
J: TRBJ2-5
size: once
V: TRBV5-1
length: 14

CDR3: CASSLGTSGSTDTQYF
DNA: TGTGCCAGCAGTTTGGGGACTAGCGGGAGCACAGATACGCAGTATTTT
D: TRBD2
J: TRBJ2-3
size: NA
V: TRBV28
length: 16

CDR3: CASSPLGELAGSYEQYF
DNA: TGCGCCAGCAGCCCACTAGGGGAACTAGCGGGCTCCTACGAGCAGTACTTC
D: TRBD2
J: TRBJ2-7
size: NA
V: TRBV4-1
length: 17

CDR3: CASSARIDTQYF
DNA: TGTGCCAGCAGCGCCCGCATAGATACGCAGTATTTT
D: NA
J: TRBJ2-3
size: NA
V: TRBV9
length: 12

CDR3: CASSATWRRQSRANVLTF
DNA: TGTGCCAGCAGCGCCACTTGGAGACGACAAAGTCGGGCCAACGTCCTGACTTTC
D: NA
J: TRBJ2-6
size: NA
V: TRBV7-2
length: 18

CDR3: CASSPPGMNYEQYF
DNA: TGTGCCAGCTCACCACCGGGAATGAACTACGAGCAGTACTTC
D: NA
J: TRBJ2-7
size: NA
V: TRBV18
length: 14

CDR3: CASSLGLLTSHEQYF
DNA: TGTGCCAGCAGTTTAGGACTGTTAACATCTCACGAGCAGTACTTC
D: NA
J: TRBJ2-7
size: NA
V: TRBV28
length: 15

CDR3: CASSPRTGTNYGYTF
DNA: TGTGCCAGCAGCCCCCGGACAGGAACAAACTATGGCTACACCTTC
D: TRBD1
J: TRBJ1-2
size: NA
V: TRBV9
length: 15

CDR3: CASSKDRAGANVLTF
DNA: TGTGCCAGCAGCAAGGACAGGGCTGGGGCCAACGTCCTGACTTTC
D: TRBD1
J: TRBJ2-6
size: NA
V: TRBV5-4
length: 15

CDR3: CASSLARQPTYNEQFF
DNA: TGTGCCAGCAGCTTAGCTCGGCAGCCAACCTACAATGAGCAGTTCTTC
D: NA
J: TRBJ2-1
size: NA
V: TRBV7-9
length: 16

CDR3: CASSSRPDRDNEQFF
DNA: TGCGCCAGCAGCTCGCGTCCAGACAGAGACAATGAGCAGTTCTTC
D: NA
J: TRBJ2-1
size: NA
V: TRBV5-1
length: 15

CDR3: CASSLDFRGEEAFF
DNA: TGCGCCAGCAGCTTGGATTTTAGGGGTGAAGAAGCTTTCTTT
D: NA
J: TRBJ1-1
size: NA
V: TRBV5-1
length: 14

CDR3: CASRIPARGLYNEQFF
DNA: TGTGCCAGCAGAATCCCCGCCCGGGGGCTCTACAATGAGCAGTTCTTC
D: NA
J: TRBJ2-1
size: NA
V: TRBV11-2
length: 16

CDR3: CASSITTTSYNEQFF
DNA: TGCGCCAGCAGCATTACTACAACTAGCTACAATGAGCAGTTCTTC
D: NA
J: TRBJ2-1
size: few
V: TRBV5-1
length: 15

CDR3: CASSRGRGETQYF
DNA: TGCGCCAGCTCGAGGGGGAGGGGTGAGACCCAGTACTTC
D: NA
J: TRBJ2-5
size: NA
V: TRBV5-1
length: 13

CDR3: CASSAKLLLRDSSSYNEQFF
DNA: TGCGCCAGCAGTGCGAAACTTCTCCTTCGGGACAGCAGCTCCTACAATGAGCAGTTCTTC
D: TRBD1
J: TRBJ2-1
size: NA
V: TRBV10-1
length: 20

CDR3: CASREGRSGLDTQYF
DNA: TGTGCCAGCAGGGAAGGGCGAAGTGGGCTCGATACGCAGTATTTT
D: NA
J: TRBJ2-3
size: NA
V: TRBV2
length: 15

CDR3: CASSAQGAQETQYF
DNA: TGTGCCAGCAGCGCCCAGGGGGCCCAAGAGACCCAGTACTTC
D: TRBD1
J: TRBJ2-5
size: NA
V: TRBV9
length: 14

CDR3: CASQEGAGRTYEQYF
DNA: TGTGCCAGCCAAGAGGGGGCAGGGCGAACCTACGAGCAGTACTTC
D: TRBD1
J: TRBJ2-7
size: NA
V: TRBV6-1
length: 15

CDR3: CASSARRDNQPQHF
DNA: TGTGCCAGCAGCGCCCGACGAGACAATCAGCCCCAGCATTTT
D: NA
J: TRBJ1-5
size: NA
V: TRBV6-5
length: 14

CDR3: CASSVEAGGLQETQYF
DNA: TGTGCCAGCAGCGTAGAGGCGGGAGGTCTCCAAGAGACCCAGTACTTC
D: TRBD2
J: TRBJ2-5
size: NA
V: TRBV9
length: 16

CDR3: CASSLRETGELFF
DNA: TGTGCCAGCAGCTTGCGGGAAACCGGGGAGCTGTTTTTT
D: NA
J: TRBJ2-2
size: NA
V: TRBV7-9
length: 13

CDR3: CSVISGSVAGELFF
DNA: TGCAGCGTCATTAGCGGGAGTGTCGCCGGGGAGCTGTTTTTT
D: TRBD2
J: TRBJ2-2
size: NA
V: TRBV29-1
length: 14

CDR3: CSGNVGFSSYNEQFF
DNA: TGCAGCGGCAACGTAGGATTTAGCTCCTACAATGAGCAGTTCTTC
D: NA
J: TRBJ2-1
size: NA
V: TRBV29-1
length: 15

CDR3: CASSLMTGGRNEQFF
DNA: TGCGCCAGCAGCTTGATGACGGGAGGGAGGAATGAGCAGTTCTTC
D: TRBD2
J: TRBJ2-1
size: NA
V: TRBV5-1
length: 15

CDR3: CATSRGTSGTRETQYF
DNA: TGTGCCACCAGCAGGGGGACTAGCGGGACTAGGGAGACCCAGTACTTC
D: TRBD2
J: TRBJ2-5
size: NA
V: TRBV15
length: 16

CDR3: CASTEHTEAFF
DNA: TGTGCCAGTACAGAGCACACTGAAGCTTTCTTT
D: NA
J: TRBJ1-1
size: NA
V: TRBV19
length: 11

CDR3: CAWRGERDGEQYF
DNA: TGTGCCTGGAGAGGAGAGCGCGACGGCGAGCAGTACTTC
D: NA
J: TRBJ2-7
size: NA
V: TRBV30
length: 13

CDR3: CASSLVGQVPYEQYF
DNA: TGTGCCAGCAGCTTAGTCGGACAGGTGCCTTACGAGCAGTACTTC
D: TRBD1
J: TRBJ2-7
size: NA
V: TRBV11-2
length: 15

CDR3: CASSLEVGGQGIDTQYF
DNA: TGTGCCAGCAGTTTAGAAGTCGGGGGACAGGGTATTGATACGCAGTATTTT
D: TRBD1
J: TRBJ2-3
size: NA
V: TRBV28
length: 17

CDR3: CASSLGGFSGNTIYF
DNA: TGTGCCAGCAGCTTAGGTGGCTTCTCTGGAAACACCATATATTTT
D: NA
J: TRBJ1-3
size: NA
V: TRBV11-2
length: 15

CDR3: CASSQPGGEQYF
DNA: TGTGCCAGCAGCCAACCAGGGGGAGAGCAGTACTTC
D: TRBD1
J: TRBJ2-7
size: few
V: TRBV7-9
length: 12

CDR3: CASSHRTSGVVHEQYF
DNA: TGCGCCAGCAGCCACAGGACTAGCGGGGTCGTCCACGAGCAGTACTTC
D: TRBD2
J: TRBJ2-7
size: NA
V: TRBV4-1
length: 16

CDR3: CASSPAGTQETQYF
DNA: TGTGCCAGCTCACCCGCAGGGACCCAAGAGACCCAGTACTTC
D: NA
J: TRBJ2-5
size: NA
V: TRBV18
length: 14

CDR3: CASSKGSPYEQYF
DNA: TGTGCCAGCAGCAAAGGGTCTCCCTACGAGCAGTACTTC
D: NA
J: TRBJ2-7
size: NA
V: TRBV7-2
length: 13

CDR3: CASSGSSGSGDTQYF
DNA: TGTGCCAGCAGCGGCTCTAGCGGGAGCGGCGATACGCAGTATTTT
D: TRBD2
J: TRBJ2-3
size: NA
V: TRBV5-4
length: 15

CDR3: CASSWGADLQETQYF
DNA: TGTGCCAGCAGCTGGGGGGCAGACCTACAAGAGACCCAGTACTTC
D: NA
J: TRBJ2-5
size: NA
V: TRBV5-4
length: 15

CDR3: CASSQNRGLNEKLFF
DNA: TGTGCCAGCAGCCAAAACCGGGGGCTTAATGAAAAACTGTTTTTT
D: NA
J: TRBJ1-4
size: NA
V: TRBV14
length: 15